Shown below are 10 T cell receptor beta chains from a single sample sequenced in a study of T-cell memory formation after mild COVID-19. TCRdb reprocessed the 5' RACE reads via MiXCR and lists one record per CDR3 protein. The repertoire holds fewer than 350,000 distinct CDR3 sequences, with around 15% as singletons. The sequenced sample was PBMCs or a T cell subset sorted from them (not recorded which). These receptors were obtained from a man younger than 35 who had mild COVID-19 (a few samples of this study predate the infection). Cell type and time point are not known.

This clonotype was seen repeatedly, ten times or more. The chain employs TRBV20-1 and TRBJ2-7; 7 bases match TRBD1. The germline V gene encodes CDR1 DFQATT and CDR2 SNEGSKA (reference sequence). The CDR3 runs 14 residues. With V trimmed by 2 bases and J by 2 bases, 6 bases remained unmatched. CDR3 nucleotides: TGCAGTGCTAGACCACAGGGGTTGACCTACGAGCAGTACTTC. This encodes CSARPQGLTYEQYF.

This chain joins TRBV5-1 and TRBJ1-1, with D unclear. Germline V gene sequence: CDR1 SGHRS, CDR2 YFSETQ. There are 14 residues in the CDR3. The ends were cut back, 2 bases at V and 2 bases at J, with 10 bases in the middle. The CDR3 loop reads CASSLKGINTEAFF. Here the CDR3 DNA reads TGCGCCAGCAGCTTAAAGGGAATCAACACTGAAGCTTTCTTT.

This clonotype has more than one count but fewer than ten. The chain recombines TRBV4-1 with TRBJ1-1; D not resolved. CDR1 and CDR2 from the germline V gene are MGHRA and YSYEKL. CDR3 length equals 16 residues. Trimming shortened V by 2 bases and J by 0 bases, and 13 bases separated the two germline ends. The CDR3 reads CASSQRIGTVNTEAFF. The CDR3 region has the DNA TGCGCCAGCAGCCAAAGGATTGGCACGGTGAACACTGAAGCTTTCTTT.

This chain uses TRBV14 with TRBJ2-1; 8 nucleotides line up with TRBD2. The junction had 13 bases not matched to a gene; V was cut back by 4 bases and J by 2 bases. This CDR3 has 18 amino acids. From germline, CDR1 is SGHDN and CDR2 FVKESK. CDR3 nucleotides: TGTGCCAGCAGCCCACGCTCGATTGGACTAGCTGCCTACAATGAGCAGTTCTTC. It yields the protein CASSPRSIGLAAYNEQFF.

This clonotype was seen ten or more times. The J gene is TRBJ2-1, the V gene TRBV20-1, with D hard to call. This CDR3 has 11 residues. V was pared by 5 bases and J by 1 base, with 3 bases between. In germline, CDR1 is DFQATT, CDR2 SNEGSKA (reference sequence). The CDR3: CSARSYNEQFF. The CDR3 bases are TGCAGTGCTCGTTCCTACAATGAGCAGTTCTTC.

In this sample, this clonotype turned up a few times. At one end, the junction sequence differs from germline, possibly due to a read error. V gene TRBV7-7 combines with J gene TRBJ2-1; D perhaps matches TRBD1 (5 bases). Germline values: CDR1 SSHAT, CDR2 FNYEAQ (reference sequence). This CDR3 has 13 residues. CDR3 in amino acids: CASSLAGSDEQFF. The DNA of the CDR3 is TGTGCTAGCAGCTTAGCAGGGTCCGATGAGCAGTTCTTC.

This clonotype was detected ten times or more. The J gene is TRBJ2-3, the V gene TRBV7-9; TRBD1 matches at 8 bases. With 4 bases clipped from V and 2 bases from J, the junction kept 5 bases outside the gene matches. Germline CDR1 is SEHNR and CDR2 is FQNEAQ (reference sequence). This CDR3 region has 15 residues. The CDR3 region has the DNA TGTGCCAGCAGCTCTCTGGGACAGGCCACAGATACGCAGTATTTT. This translates into CASSSLGQATDTQYF.

This clonotype was counted ten times or more. The chain combines TRBV7-9 with TRBJ2-1, with TRBD1 matching 8 bases. The CDR3 has 14 amino acids. With 5 bases clipped from V and 5 bases from J, the junction kept 5 bases outside the gene matches. Per the germline V gene, CDR1 is SEHNR and CDR2 is FQNEAQ (reference sequence). This chain's CDR3 is CASSPRTGNNEQFF. The CDR3 region has the DNA TGTGCCAGCAGCCCTCGGACAGGGAACAATGAGCAGTTCTTC.

This clonotype was seen a handful of times. This CDR3 is CASSLWWTTEAFF. CDR3 coding DNA: TGTGCCAGCAGCTTATGGTGGACCACTGAAGCTTTCTTT. This chain links TRBV11-2 with TRBJ1-1; D not certain. The CDR3 sequence is 13 residues long. Germline V gene data show CDR1 as SGHAT and CDR2 as FQNNGV. V gave up 2 bases and J gave up 4 bases, with 8 bases separating them.

This clonotype was detected a few times. The chain employs TRBV7-9 and TRBJ2-7; 11 bases fit TRBD1. The length of the CDR3 is 15 residues. Germline assignment: CDR1 SEHNR and CDR2 FQNEAQ (reference sequence). V lost 4 bases to trimming and J lost 5 bases; unmatched junction nucleotides: 7. The CDR3 nucleotides read TGTGCCAGCAGCTCCACCGGGACAGGGGGAAACGAGCAGTACGTC. This gives the protein CASSSTGTGGNEQYV.